This TCR beta chain was captured by sequencing in a study of human T cells and chemical hapten exposure. This clonotype was seen more than once but under ten times. Relative to the germline gene, one junction end is altered; a read error may explain this. Germline lookup yields CDR1 MNHNY and CDR2 SVGAGI (reference sequence). This CDR3 spans 11 amino acids. TCRdb re-called the RACE reads with MiXCR, one entry per CDR3 protein. The sample has 30,000 to 40,000 distinct CDR3 sequences, over 7.5% seen once. Sample time point: patch test 3, about 24 weeks after DPC sensitization. Indicated treatment: therapeutic diphenylcyclopropenone sensitization with weekly scalp DPC. The authors extracted total RNA from unfractionated whole blood.

The receptor was isolated from a man aged 50 to 60 with alopecia areata. Some clones in this sample may be carry-over from other donors' samples. This specimen consisted of whole blood, obtained in connection with sensitization to the hapten diphenylcyclopropenone (DPC). The chain links TRBV6-6 to TRBJ2-1; 7 nucleotides line up with TRBD2. The CDR3 DNA reads TGTGCCAGCAGCCACGGACTAGTCGGATCCTTC. This codes for CASSHGLVGSF.